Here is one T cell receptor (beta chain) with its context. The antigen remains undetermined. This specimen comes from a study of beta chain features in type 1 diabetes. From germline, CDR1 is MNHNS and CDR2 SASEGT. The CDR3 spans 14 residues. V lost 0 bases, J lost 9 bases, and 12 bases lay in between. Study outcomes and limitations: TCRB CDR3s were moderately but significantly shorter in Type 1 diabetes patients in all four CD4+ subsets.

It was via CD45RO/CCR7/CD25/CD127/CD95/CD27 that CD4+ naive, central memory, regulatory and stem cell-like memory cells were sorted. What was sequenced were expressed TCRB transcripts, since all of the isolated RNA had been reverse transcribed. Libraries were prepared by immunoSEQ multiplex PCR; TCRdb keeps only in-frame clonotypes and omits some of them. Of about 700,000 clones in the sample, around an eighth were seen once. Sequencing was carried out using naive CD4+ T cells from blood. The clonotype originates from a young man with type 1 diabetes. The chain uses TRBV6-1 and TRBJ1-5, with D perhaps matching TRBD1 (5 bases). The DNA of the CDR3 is TGTGCCAGCAGTGAAGCGGGCAGGGTTTTGCCCCAGCATTTT. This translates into CASSEAGRVLPQHF.